This T cell receptor (beta chain) is drawn from a study of T cell repertoires in cytomegalovirus infection. Study background: The authors used CMV epitopes that were HLA-C-restricted (recently identified) and HLA-B-restricted (well studied). A matching HLA type, together with CMV infection, was signaled by public TCR beta signatures.

Details on this clonotype: As yet, its antigen is unknown.

Germline V CDR1 and CDR2: SGHTA, FQGNSA. V lost 0 bases to trimming and J lost 3 bases, with 15 bases between them. The CDR3 sequence is 16 residues long. TCRdb called the reads again in MiXCR, with one record for every CDR3 protein. The repertoire holds about 52,000 distinct CDR3 sequences, with about 18% as singletons. Study outcomes and limitations: Cumulative public TCR beta family frequency identified carriers of CMV plus the relevant HLA. It was HLA-C-restricted CMV-specific TCR beta clonotypes that dominated the response ex vivo.

The clonotype originates from a human donor in good health (CMV status not recorded). Some clones in this sample may be carry-over from other donors' samples. The specimen comprised CD8+ T cells from cultured PBMCs, sampled from culture after CMV antigen stimulation. The V and J genes are TRBV7-2 and TRBJ2-7; possibly TRBD1 or TRBD2 for D (6 bases each). The CDR3 here is CASSLARGASLYEQYF. CDR3 coding DNA: TGTGCCAGCAGCTTAGCGAGGGGGGCGTCCCTCTACGAGCAGTACTTC.